This T cell receptor beta chain was sequenced for a study of PD-L1 blockade in urothelial cancer. Time point denoted: peripheral blood 6 weeks after treatment start. V lost 1 base, J lost 9 bases, and 4 bases stayed unmatched. Germline V CDR1 and CDR2: SGHAT, FQDESV (reference sequence). The length of the CDR3 is 14 residues. Sequencing was performed with immunoSEQ multiplex PCR; in TCRdb, only in-frame clones are kept and a portion is missing. Of about 91,000 clones in the sample, less than 85% were seen once. This clone was picked up many times. The receptor's source is a man in his 70s with urothelial cancer. This specimen consisted of PBMCs, obtained around atezolizumab (anti-PD-L1) treatment. This chain links TRBV11-1 with TRBJ2-4; 9 bases line up with TRBD1. The CDR3 DNA sequence: TGTGCCAGCAGCTTAGACAGGGGGCGCGGCATTCAGTACTTC. The encoded protein is CASSLDRGRGIQYF.